The 20 T cell receptor beta chains below were found in one sample sequenced in a study of cytomegalovirus exposure and HLA in healthy donors. 13 Jbeta primers and 60 Vbeta primers were used for the PCR. The repertoire was sequenced with immunoSEQ multiplex PCR; TCRdb's copy has only in-frame clones and lacks some. The profile shows about 170,000 clones, under 90% of them singletons. Sequencing was done on a sample of PBMCs. The receptors were sampled from a male donor in good health and CMV-seronegative.

The J gene is TRBJ1-4, the V gene TRBV6-6; D unclear. CDR3 length: 15 residues. CDR1 MNHNY and CDR2 SVGAGI come from the germline V gene (reference sequence). Trimming stripped 8 bases from V and 6 bases from J, with 19 bases between. CDR3 protein: CASRLSIRRDEKLFF. DNA of the CDR3: TGTGCCAGCCGTTTATCCATACGGAGGGATGAAAAACTGTTTTTT.

The CDR3 coding sequence is TGTGCCAGTAGTATCGGGGGGGCCGGAACCGGGGAGCTGTTTTTT. Translation gives CASSIGGAGTGELFF. The genes are TRBV19 and TRBJ2-2, with 8 bases fitting TRBD2. Germline assignment: CDR1 LNHDA and CDR2 SQIVND (reference sequence). The J segment lost 5 bases and the V segment lost 3 bases, leaving 5 bases of the junction unmatched. CDR3 size: 15 residues.

The V and J genes are TRBV21-1 and TRBJ2-4; TRBD1 was called by the table and not checked on the DNA. TRBV21-1 constitutes a pseudogene. This CDR3 contains 11 residues. CDR3 nucleotides: TGTGCCAGCAGCAATAGCGGGACAGGGGACTTC. It specifies CASSNSGTGDF.

This clone was detected a few times. The CDR3: CAIRDRGGNYGYTF. The DNA of the CDR3 is TGTGCCATCAGGGACAGGGGCGGCAACTATGGCTACACCTTC. The V and J genes are TRBV10-3 and TRBJ1-2, with 9 positions matching TRBD1. The CDR3 is 14 residues long. The V gene's germline CDR1 is ENHRY and CDR2 SYGVKD. V dropped 6 bases and J dropped 2; count of bases not matched to a gene: 4.

This chain connects TRBV5-4 to TRBJ1-3; D gene unclear. The CDR3 contains 15 residues. CDR1 is SGHNT and CDR2 is YYREEE in the germline V gene (reference sequence). Between the trimmed V and J ends, which lost 0 bases and 0 bases, there was a span of 7 bases. In DNA, the CDR3 is TGTGCCAGCAGCTTGGCCGGAGTCTCTGGAAACACCATATATTTT. Its protein is CASSLAGVSGNTIYF.

The chain combines TRBV4-1 with TRBJ2-5; perhaps TRBD2 as D (6 bases). Germline V CDR1 and CDR2: MGHRA, YSYEKL. This CDR3 comprises 16 residues. Trimming removed 1 base at V and 4 bases at J, with 16 bases between. CDR3 DNA: TGCGCCAGCAGCCAAGGGGACCGGGACTTAGGAGAGACCCAGTACTTC. It yields the protein CASSQGDRDLGETQYF.

The chain is built from TRBV5-1 and TRBJ1-1; TRBD1 aligns across 8 bases. CDR3 length equals 14 residues. Germline CDR1 and CDR2: SGHRS and YFSETQ. The trim removed 4 bases at V and 1 base at J, leaving 3 bases unmatched. In nucleotides, the CDR3 is TGCGCCAGCAGCATACAGGGGGGGAACACTGAAGCTTTCTTT. The encoded protein is CASSIQGGNTEAFF.

The rearrangement joins TRBV6-5 to TRBJ2-5; 10 bases agree with TRBD1. The CDR3 loop spans 16 amino acids. J lost 2 bases, V lost 2 bases, and 5 bases had no gene match. Per the germline V gene, CDR1 is MNHEY and CDR2 is SVGAGI. The CDR3 here is CASSYTGTGAQETQYF. For the CDR3, the DNA is TGTGCCAGCAGTTACACAGGGACAGGGGCTCAAGAGACCCAGTACTTC.

V gene TRBV13 combines with J gene TRBJ2-1; TRBD1 aligns across 11 bases. CDR1 and CDR2 (germline): PRHDT, FYEKMQ (reference sequence). This CDR3 comprises 19 residues. With 5 bases clipped from V and 0 bases from J, the junction kept 12 bases outside the gene matches. CDR3 nucleotides: TGTGCCAGCAGCCCCCGGACAGGGGGCGGTCATTACTCCTACAATGAGCAGTTCTTC. Protein sequence: CASSPRTGGGHYSYNEQFF.

The chain combines TRBV29-1 with TRBJ2-1, with D perhaps matching TRBD1 (5 bases). Germline CDR1 and CDR2: SQVTM and ANQGSEA. The CDR3 consists of 12 residues. V lost 7 bases and J 6 bases, leaving 13 bases between the germline ends. The DNA for the CDR3 is TGCAGCGGCAGGGTTTTCAGCAATGAGCAGTTCTTC. Protein: CSGRVFSNEQFF.

DNA for the CDR3: TGTGCCAGCTCCCCGATAAGCGGGAGCGACGAGCAGTACTTC. It is translated as CASSPISGSDEQYF. The rearrangement links TRBV18 to TRBJ2-7, with 8 bases matching TRBD2. CDR1 is KGHSH, CDR2 LQKENI, per germline. Losses at the gene ends were 6 bases for V and 5 bases for J; bases not matched to a gene: 9. This CDR3 has 14 residues.

The chain carries TRBV5-6 and TRBJ1-2; possibly TRBD1 for D (6 bases). The CDR3 has 13 residues. The V end lost 5 bases, the J end lost 4 bases, and 12 bases lay between the germline ends. Germline V gene data show CDR1 as SGHDT and CDR2 as YYEEEE. CDR3 nucleotides: TGTGCCAGCAGATTCGGACAGTTCTATGGCTACACCTTC. Translation gives CASRFGQFYGYTF.

There are a few counts of this clone. The V call is TRBV21-1, the J call TRBJ2-2; the table's D gene call, TRBD2, was not cross checked with the DNA. TRBV21-1 is shown as a pseudogene. The CDR3 has 17 amino acids. The CDR3 coding sequence is TGTGCCAGCAGCAAAGGACTAGCGGGAGGCAACACCGGGGAGCTGTTTTTT. Its translation: CASSKGLAGGNTGELFF.

The gene calls are TRBV4-1 and TRBJ2-3; 12 bases match TRBD2. The CDR3 spans 17 residues. V gave up 0 bases and J gave up 6 bases; unmatched junction bases: 7. The germline V gene encodes CDR1 MGHRA and CDR2 YSYEKL. The CDR3 loop is CASSQELAGGPWDTQYF. Here the CDR3 DNA reads TGCGCCAGCAGCCAAGAGCTAGCGGGGGGGCCTTGGGATACGCAGTATTTT.

As DNA, the CDR3 is TGTGCCAGTAGCCTAATTTTCTCCTACGAGCAGTACTTC. This sequence encodes CASSLIFSYEQYF. The V and J genes are TRBV19 and TRBJ2-7; no clear D. The V gene's germline CDR1 is LNHDA and CDR2 SQIVND (reference sequence). V was trimmed by 6 bases and J by 0 bases, leaving 9 bases between them. The CDR3 covers 13 residues. The full variable domain, rest sourced from reference TRBV19 and TRBJ2-7, is DGGITQSPKYLFRKEGQNVTLSCEQNLNHDAMYWYRQDPGQGLRLIYYSQIVNDFQKGDIAEGYSVSREKKESFPLTVTSAQKNPTAFYLCASSLIFSYEQYFGPGTRLTVT.

This clone occurred once. CDR3 protein: CSAEGGDLAYEQYF. The CDR3 DNA follows: TGCAGCGCCGAGGGGGGGGACTTGGCCTACGAGCAGTACTTC. The rearrangement uses TRBV29-1 and TRBJ2-7; the D gene is possibly TRBD2 (7 bases). The CDR3 length is 14 residues. The germline V gene has CDR1 SQVTM and CDR2 ANQGSEA. The V end lost 7 bases, the J end lost 2 bases, and 18 bases lay between the germline ends.

V is TRBV5-1 and J is TRBJ1-2; 9 bases agree with TRBD1. CDR3 length equals 15 residues. Germline trimming cut 5 bases from V and 8 bases from J; bases unmatched to any gene: 13. Germline-derived CDR1 and CDR2 are SGHRS and YFSETQ. The CDR3 loop reads CASRPTGGALRGYTF. The CDR3 region has the DNA TGCGCCAGCAGGCCAACAGGGGGCGCGTTACGGGGCTACACCTTC.

This clone turned up a few times. The V gene is TRBV7-9, the J gene TRBJ2-7; the D is unclear. CDR1 SEHNR and CDR2 FQNEAQ come from the germline V gene (reference sequence). Trimming cost V 5 bases and J 4 bases, with 9 bases left between them. CDR3 length equals 12 residues. The CDR3 DNA follows: TGTGCCAGCAGCAAGATCGGGTACGAGCAGTACTTC. Its translation is CASSKIGYEQYF. The whole variable domain, filled in from reference TRBV7-9 and TRBJ2-7, reads DTGVSQNPRHKITKRGQNVTFRCDPISEHNRLYWYRQTLGQGPEFLTYFQNEAQLEKSRLLSDRFSAERPKGSFSTLEIQRTEQGDSAMYLCASSKIGYEQYFGPGTRLTVT.

The chain employs TRBV7-2 and TRBJ2-3, with TRBD2 matching 12 bases. CDR1 and CDR2 from the germline V gene are SGHTA and FQGNSA. The CDR3 loop spans 19 amino acids. Unmatched junction bases numbered 15, after V lost 2 bases and J lost 6 bases. The chain's CDR3 is CASSLYRTSGITSRDTQYF. CDR3 nucleotides: TGTGCCAGCAGCTTATATCGGACTAGCGGGATCACCTCGAGGGATACGCAGTATTTT.

This rearrangement joins TRBV18 to TRBJ1-6, with D perhaps matching TRBD1 (5 bases). CDR1 and CDR2 from the germline V gene are KGHSH and LQKENI. V dropped 2 bases and J dropped 6 bases, with 11 bases sitting between them. This CDR3 is 15 amino acids long. The CDR3 region has the DNA TGTGCCAGCTCACCAAGTGCAGGGCCTAATTCACCCCTCCACTTT. Translation gives CASSPSAGPNSPLHF.